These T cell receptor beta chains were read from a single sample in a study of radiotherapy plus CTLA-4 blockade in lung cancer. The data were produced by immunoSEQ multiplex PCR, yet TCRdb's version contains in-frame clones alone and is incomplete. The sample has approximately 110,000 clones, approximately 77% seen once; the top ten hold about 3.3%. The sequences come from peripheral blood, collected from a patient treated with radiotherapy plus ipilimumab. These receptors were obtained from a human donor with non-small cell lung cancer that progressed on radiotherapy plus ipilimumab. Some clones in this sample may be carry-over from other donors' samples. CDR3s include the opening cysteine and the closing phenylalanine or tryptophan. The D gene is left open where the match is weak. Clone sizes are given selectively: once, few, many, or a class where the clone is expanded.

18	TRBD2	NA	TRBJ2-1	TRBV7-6	TGTGCCAGCAGCTTAAGCAGCGGGACTGTTATCCCCTACAATGAGCAGTTCTTC	CASSLSSGTVIPYNEQFF
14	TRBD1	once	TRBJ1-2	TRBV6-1	TGTGCCACCAGCTGGGGGCAGGGGGCGTCTGGCTACACCTTC	CATSWGQGASGYTF
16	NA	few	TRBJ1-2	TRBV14	TGTGCCAGCAGCTTATTGTTGACAGTGGGAAGGGCTGGCTACACCTTC	CASSLLLTVGRAGYTF
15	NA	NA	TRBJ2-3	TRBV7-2	TGTGCCAGCAATCTCTATGGTAGGAGGACAGATACGCAGTATTTT	CASNLYGRRTDTQYF
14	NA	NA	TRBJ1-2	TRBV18	TGTGCCAGCTCACCACAGCAGACCGAGTATGGCTACACCTTC	CASSPQQTEYGYTF
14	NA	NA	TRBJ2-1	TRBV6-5	TGTGCCAGCAGTTCGGGGACCTCCTACAATGAGCAGTTCTTC	CASSSGTSYNEQFF
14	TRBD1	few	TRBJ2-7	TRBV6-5	TGTGCCAGCAATGACAGGGGCCTAACCTACGAGCAGTACTTC	CASNDRGLTYEQYF
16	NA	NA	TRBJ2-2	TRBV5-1	TGCGCCAGCAGCTTGAGCGCAACCTCCACGTCGGGGGAGCTGTTTTTT	CASSLSATSTSGELFF
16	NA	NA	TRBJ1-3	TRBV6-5	TGTGCCAGCAGTTACTATCGGGCGCCCCAGGGAGACACCATATATTTT	CASSYYRAPQGDTIYF
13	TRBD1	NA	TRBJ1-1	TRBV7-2	TGTGCCAGCAGCCGGGACAGTTCCACTGAAGCTTTCTTT	CASSRDSSTEAFF
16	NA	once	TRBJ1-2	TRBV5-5	TGTGCCAGCAGCTTGGTTAGGGGTCCCGTTTCCTATGGCTACACCTTC	CASSLVRGPVSYGYTF
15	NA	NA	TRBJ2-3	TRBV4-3	TGCGCCAGCAGCCAGAGGGGGGCAACCACAGATACGCAGTATTTT	CASSQRGATTDTQYF
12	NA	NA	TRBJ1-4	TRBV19	TGTGCCAGTAGACGGAGTAATGAAAAACTGTTTTTT	CASRRSNEKLFF
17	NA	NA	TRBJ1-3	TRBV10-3	TGTGCCATCAGTGAGCCAACCCTTTTAGACTCTGGAAACACCATATATTTT	CAISEPTLLDSGNTIYF
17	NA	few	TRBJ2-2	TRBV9	TGTGCCAGCAGCGTAGTGGAGGAAAGTAGTCACACCGGGGAGCTGTTTTTT	CASSVVEESSHTGELFF
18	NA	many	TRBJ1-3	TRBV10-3	TGTGCCATCAGTGAAAACAGGGTGGCGAGCAGATCTGGAAACACCATATATTTT	CAISENRVASRSGNTIYF
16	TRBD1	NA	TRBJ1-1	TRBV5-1	TGCGCCAGCAGCCTAGGACAGGGTTCGATGAACACTGAAGCTTTCTTT	CASSLGQGSMNTEAFF
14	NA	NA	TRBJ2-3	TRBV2	TGTGCCAGCAGTGCCGTGGGGAAGACAGATACGCAGTATTTT	CASSAVGKTDTQYF
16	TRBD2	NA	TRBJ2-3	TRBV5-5	TGTGCCAGCAGCCAAGGGACTAGCGGGGGGGCCGATACGCAGTATTTT	CASSQGTSGGADTQYF
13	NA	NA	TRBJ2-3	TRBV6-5	TGTGCCAGCGCTTTGACCTTTACTGCCCAGCAGTATTTT	CASALTFTAQQYF
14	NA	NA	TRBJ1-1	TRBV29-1	TGCAGCGTTGAAGATTCGGGAATGAACACTGAAGCTTTCTTT	CSVEDSGMNTEAFF
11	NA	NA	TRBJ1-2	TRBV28	TGTGCCAGCAGTTTGAACTATGGCTACACCTTC	CASSLNYGYTF
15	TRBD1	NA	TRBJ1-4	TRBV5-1	TGCGCCAGCCGATGGGGGACAGGGCAATGGGAAAAACTGTTTTTT	CASRWGTGQWEKLFF
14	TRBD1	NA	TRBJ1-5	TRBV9	TGTGCCAGCAGCGTAGCAGGGGGGAATCAGCCCCAGCATTTT	CASSVAGGNQPQHF
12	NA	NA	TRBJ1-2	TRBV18	TGTGCCAGCTCACAGGGGATGGACGGCTACACCTTC	CASSQGMDGYTF
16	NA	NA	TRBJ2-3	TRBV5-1	TGCGCCAGCAGCTTGCCGGTTGGGGGAAGCACAGATACGCAGTATTTT	CASSLPVGGSTDTQYF
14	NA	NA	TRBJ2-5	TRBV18	TGTGCCAGCTCACCGGTTGGGGGATGGGAGACCCAGTACTTC	CASSPVGGWETQYF
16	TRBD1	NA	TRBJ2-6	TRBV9	TGTGCCAGCAGTGGCTGGGGAGGGACAGGGGGGAACGTCCTGACTTTC	CASSGWGGTGGNVLTF
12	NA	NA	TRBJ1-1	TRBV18	TGTGCCAGCTTCCCGGATAGCGGGTGGGCTTTCTTT	CASFPDSGWAFF
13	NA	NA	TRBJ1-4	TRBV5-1	TGCGCCAGCAGAGCTGCAACTAATGAAAAACTGTTTTTT	CASRAATNEKLFF
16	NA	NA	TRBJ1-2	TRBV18	TGTGCCAGCTCACCTACCCTGGGGCCGAACAACTATGGCTACACCTTC	CASSPTLGPNNYGYTF
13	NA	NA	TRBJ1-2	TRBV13	TGTGCCAGCAGCTTAGGCTACAGGGATGGCTACACCTTC	CASSLGYRDGYTF
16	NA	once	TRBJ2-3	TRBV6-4	TGTGCCAGCAGTGAAATAGTGGGGAGCAGCACAGATACGCAGTATTTT	CASSEIVGSSTDTQYF
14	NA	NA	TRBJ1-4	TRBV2	TGTGCCAGCAGGTCTTGGGGTGGTAATGAAAAACTGTTTTTT	CASRSWGGNEKLFF
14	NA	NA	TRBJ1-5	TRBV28	TGTGCCAGCAGTTTATCGGGCGGGCCGCCTCCCCAGCATTTT	CASSLSGGPPPQHF
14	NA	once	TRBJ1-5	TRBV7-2	TGTGCCAGCAGGGGAACAGGATCAGGTCAGCCCCAGCATTTT	CASRGTGSGQPQHF
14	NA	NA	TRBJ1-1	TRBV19	TGTGCCAGTACCCCGAGGGACGGCTGGATCGAAGCTTTCTTT	CASTPRDGWIEAFF
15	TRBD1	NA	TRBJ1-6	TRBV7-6	TGTGCCAGCAGGAGCCGGGACAGGGGGCTTTCACCCCTCCACTTT	CASRSRDRGLSPLHF
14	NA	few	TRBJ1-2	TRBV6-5	TGTGCCAGCGATGCCGGGCAGGGAAGCTATGGCTACACCTTC	CASDAGQGSYGYTF
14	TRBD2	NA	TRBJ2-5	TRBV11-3	TGTGCCAGCAGCCCCGGACTAGCTGGGGAGACCCAGTACTTC	CASSPGLAGETQYF
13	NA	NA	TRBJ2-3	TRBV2	TGTGCCAGCAGTGAAGACAGGAAGGATACGCAGTATTTT	CASSEDRKDTQYF
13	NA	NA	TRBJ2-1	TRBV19	TGTGCCAGTAGTCTAACACGAGAAAATGAGCAGTTCTTC	CASSLTRENEQFF
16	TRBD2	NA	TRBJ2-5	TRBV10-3	TGTGCCATCAGTGGTGGGTCTAGCGGGGGTTCGGAGACCCAGTACTTC	CAISGGSSGGSETQYF